Shown below are 30 T cell receptor beta chains from a single sample sequenced in a study of identical twins. TCRdb re-derived calls from the 5' RACE reads in MiXCR, one entry per CDR3 protein. Counted here are about 520,000 distinct CDR3 sequences, 22% occurring once; the ten biggest clones make up under 0.95%. These data were likewise used in another study, on T cells expressing NK-cell markers.

Source material: CD4+ T cells sorted from blood. The receptors here all came from a woman under 30 in good health.

This clonotype was seen a single time. This sequence joins TRBV30 and TRBJ2-3; no clear D. CDR1 is GTSNPN and CDR2 is SVGIG in the germline V gene (reference sequence). The V and J ends lost 4 bases and 2 bases respectively, with 10 bases between them. CDR3 length: 13 amino acids. Written as DNA, the CDR3 is TGTGCCTGGAAGGGCAGTTACACAGATACGCAGTATTTT. Translating gives CAWKGSYTDTQYF.

This CDR3 is CASSNRRRAWNTEAFF. Here the CDR3 DNA reads TGTGCCAGCAGTAACCGGAGGAGAGCCTGGAACACTGAAGCTTTCTTT. The rearrangement uses TRBV27 and TRBJ1-1; no definite D call. From germline, CDR1 is MNHEY and CDR2 SMNVEV (reference sequence). This CDR3 comprises 16 residues. The germline V and J ends were trimmed by 5 bases and 1 base, with 17 bases remaining between them.

This clonotype was counted between two and nine times. J is TRBJ2-5 and V is TRBV6-1; 10 nucleotides line up with TRBD2. CDR1 is MNHNS and CDR2 is SASEGT in the germline V gene. The CDR3 covers 15 residues. J was trimmed by 5 bases and V by 6 bases; bases with no gene match: 9. CDR3 residues: CASSRRLAGRETQYF. The CDR3 nucleotides read TGTGCCAGCAGCCGACGACTAGCGGGCCGGGAGACCCAGTACTTC.

The V call is TRBV20-1, the J call TRBJ1-2; no clear D. This CDR3 contains 13 residues. Trimming removed 0 bases from V and 6 bases from J, with 11 bases in between. The germline V gene encodes CDR1 DFQATT and CDR2 SNEGSKA (reference sequence). The CDR3 nucleotides read TGCAGTGCTAGAGATTCGGGGTATGATGGCTACACCTTC. Encoded protein: CSARDSGYDGYTF.

This clonotype was seen just once. CDR3 sequence reads: CASAPLASSYNEQFF. The CDR3 DNA is TGCGCCAGCGCCCCTCTCGCTAGCTCCTACAATGAGCAGTTCTTC. This rearrangement joins TRBV4-3 to TRBJ2-1; D not certain. CDR3 length: 15 amino acids. V lost 8 bases and J lost 0, with 14 bases in between. Germline CDR1 is LGHNA and CDR2 is YSLEER.

This clonotype has a single count. V is TRBV7-9 and J is TRBJ2-5; the D call may be TRBD1 or TRBD2 (5 bases each). Germline V lookup: CDR1 SEHNR, CDR2 FQNEAQ (reference sequence). V gave up 5 bases and J gave up 2 bases, with 12 bases separating them. The CDR3 runs 14 residues. The CDR3 spells CASSPGTWQETQYF. The CDR3 region has the DNA TGTGCCAGCAGCCCGGGGACCTGGCAAGAGACCCAGTACTTC.

The chain carries TRBV7-9 and TRBJ2-1, with 9 positions matching TRBD2. With V trimmed by 5 bases and J by 8 bases, 13 bases remained unmatched. This CDR3 is 16 amino acids long. The V gene's germline CDR1 is SEHNR and CDR2 FQNEAQ (reference sequence). The CDR3 protein is CASSPGGSGRSDEQFF. CDR3 DNA sequence: TGTGCCAGCAGCCCCGGTGGTAGCGGGAGATCTGATGAGCAGTTCTTC.

The chain employs TRBV20-1 and TRBJ2-2, with D perhaps matching TRBD2 (5 bases). This CDR3 comprises 12 residues. V gave up 3 bases and J gave up 7 bases, with 9 bases separating them. Germline assignment: CDR1 DFQATT and CDR2 SNEGSKA (reference sequence). The CDR3 loop is CSASGISGELFF. DNA for the CDR3: TGCAGTGCTAGCGGGATTAGCGGGGAGCTGTTTTTT.

The chain combines TRBV5-1 with TRBJ2-1; 8 bases are a match to TRBD2. With 0 bases clipped from V and 5 bases from J, the junction kept 4 bases outside the gene matches. The CDR3 consists of 15 residues. Germline V gene data show CDR1 as SGHRS and CDR2 as YFSETQ. The CDR3 reads CASSLVLADNNEQFF. The CDR3 nucleotides read TGCGCCAGCAGCTTGGTACTAGCGGACAACAATGAGCAGTTCTTC. The full variable domain, rest sourced from reference TRBV5-1 and TRBJ2-1, is KAGVTQTPRYLIKTRGQQVTLSCSPISGHRSVSWYQQTPGQGLQFLFEYFSETQRNKGNFPGRFSGRQFSNSRSEMNVSTLELGDSALYLCASSLVLADNNEQFFGPGTRLTVL.

This sequence joins TRBV2 and TRBJ2-7; TRBD1 aligns across 9 bases. V gave up 8 bases and J gave up 2 bases; unmatched junction bases: 7. The CDR3 length is 14 residues. Germline V CDR1 and CDR2: SNHLY, FYNNEI. DNA for the CDR3: TGTGCCAGCTGGGGGACAGGGACCACCTACGAGCAGTACTTC. Translated: CASWGTGTTYEQYF.

This clonotype was seen more than once but under ten times. V is TRBV4-3 and J is TRBJ2-5; no firm D call. Trimming took 0 bases from V and 5 from J, leaving 10 bases between them. The CDR3 sequence is 14 residues long. The germline CDR1 and CDR2 sequences are LGHNA and YSLEER. The CDR3 is CASSQDILTETQYF. The CDR3 DNA follows: TGCGCCAGCAGCCAAGATATACTAACCGAGACCCAGTACTTC.

This clonotype occurred many times. V gene TRBV5-8 combines with J gene TRBJ2-1; TRBD2 might be the D (5 bases). V lost 2 bases to trimming and J lost 4 bases, with 10 bases between them. CDR1 and CDR2 from the germline V gene are SGHTS and YDEGEE. The CDR3 spans 14 residues. Here the CDR3 DNA reads TGTGCCAGCAGCTTCGTTCCGGGATACAATGAGCAGTTCTTC. Amino acid sequence: CASSFVPGYNEQFF.

The V call is TRBV20-1, the J call TRBJ2-3; D could derive from TRBD1 or TRBD2 (5 bases each). V dropped 2 bases and J dropped 1 base, with 13 bases sitting between them. This CDR3 spans 15 amino acids. Germline V gene sequence: CDR1 DFQATT, CDR2 SNEGSKA (reference sequence). CDR3 sequence (DNA): TGCAGTGCTAGACCCCCGAGGGGACGCACAGATACGCAGTATTTT. As protein: CSARPPRGRTDTQYF.

Worth noting for this clonotype: A read error is possible here, since a much larger clone lies one base away. The chain employs TRBV12-3 or TRBV12-4 and TRBJ1-5; D is possibly TRBD1 (6 bases). This CDR3 is 14 amino acids long. Trimming left V 7 bases short and J 7 bases short, with 17 bases between. This chain's CDR3 is CASILQGGGQPQHF. The CDR3, as DNA: TGTGCCAGCATCCTACAGGGTGGGGGACAGCCCCAGCATTTT.

The gene calls are TRBV20-1 and TRBJ2-5, with TRBD2 matching over 10 bases. CDR1 and CDR2 (germline): DFQATT, SNEGSKA (reference sequence). The CDR3 contains 14 residues. V gave up 5 bases and J gave up 4 bases; unmatched junction bases: 7. CDR3 sequence (DNA): TGCAGTGCTGGAGGGGGACTAGCGACAGAGACCCAGTACTTC. Translating it yields CSAGGGLATETQYF.

This clonotype has only a few counts. V and J are TRBV5-1 and TRBJ1-4; D gene uncertain. Trimming took 2 bases from V and 4 from J, leaving 9 bases between them. This CDR3 has 14 residues. The germline V gene has CDR1 SGHRS and CDR2 YFSETQ. The chain's CDR3 is CASSFSSGNEKLFF. CDR3 in DNA: TGCGCCAGCAGCTTCAGCTCGGGTAATGAAAAACTGTTTTTT.

The chain links TRBV15 to TRBJ2-4; 7 positions match TRBD1. This CDR3 is built from 13 residues. V shed 7 bases, J shed 4 bases, and the junction held 4 bases outside the gene matches. Germline CDR1 and CDR2: LNHNV and YYDKDF (reference sequence). CDR3 sequence (DNA): TGTGCCACCAAAGGGGGCCCGAAAAACATTCAGTACTTC. Residues: CATKGGPKNIQYF.

The rearrangement joins TRBV2 to TRBJ2-3; TRBD2 aligns across 8 bases. With V trimmed by 6 bases and J by 2 bases, 10 bases remained unmatched. The CDR3 totals 16 residues. Germline V CDR1 and CDR2: SNHLY, FYNNEI. CDR3 sequence: CASSKPTSGVTDTQYF. The CDR3 DNA reads TGTGCCAGCAGCAAACCTACTAGCGGAGTCACAGATACGCAGTATTTT.

At least ten counts were recorded for this clonotype. The DNA of the CDR3 is TGTGCCAGCACCCGAATGGCCCTAGATTCACCCCTCCACTTT. Its protein product is CASTRMALDSPLHF. The genes are TRBV12-3 or TRBV12-4 and TRBJ1-6; D ambiguous. The V end lost 7 bases, the J end lost 8 bases, and 15 bases lay between the germline ends. CDR3 length: 14 residues.

In this sample, this clonotype turned up many times. V and J are TRBV20-1 and TRBJ2-1; D is unresolved. Germline assignment: CDR1 DFQATT and CDR2 SNEGSKA (reference sequence). The CDR3 extends over 11 amino acids. V lost 4 bases, J lost 4 bases, and 5 bases lay in between. The CDR3 region is CSAILYNEQFF. The CDR3 region has the DNA TGCAGTGCTATCCTATACAATGAGCAGTTCTTC.

This clonotype was seen more than once but under ten times. This rearrangement joins TRBV5-1 to TRBJ1-2; weak D call: TRBD1 (5 bases). Germline V gene lookup returns CDR1 SGHRS and CDR2 YFSETQ. V gave up 0 bases and J gave up 4 bases, with 10 bases separating them. The CDR3 is 14 amino acids. CDR3 bases: TGCGCCAGCAGCTTGGAGGGACGGACCTATGGCTACACCTTC. This translates into CASSLEGRTYGYTF.

This clonotype has at least ten counts. This chain uses TRBV2 with TRBJ1-5; TRBD1 might be the D (6 bases). This CDR3 has 13 residues. CDR1 is SNHLY and CDR2 is FYNNEI in the germline V gene. V lost 7 bases and J lost 4, with 11 bases in between. CDR3: CASKGGTNQPQHF. In DNA form, the CDR3 reads TGTGCCAGCAAGGGGGGAACTAATCAGCCCCAGCATTTT.

This clonotype was seen a handful of times. This chain uses TRBV5-1 with TRBJ2-7; D remains unclear. This CDR3 is built from 13 residues. Germline V gene data show CDR1 as SGHRS and CDR2 as YFSETQ. V lost 1 base to trimming and J lost 4 bases, with 9 bases between them. The CDR3 region has the DNA TGCGCCAGCAGCTTGAACAGCAAGTACGAGCAGTACTTC. Translated, it gives CASSLNSKYEQYF.

This clonotype was detected only a few times. The chain combines TRBV10-3 with TRBJ1-1, with TRBD1 identical over 7 bases. V shed 7 bases, J shed 4 bases, and the junction held 9 bases outside the gene matches. CDR1 is ENHRY, CDR2 SYGVKD, per germline. The CDR3 is 14 residues long. The CDR3 DNA sequence: TGTGCCATCACTACAGGGGCCGAGTTCACTGAAGCTTTCTTT. It translates to CAITTGAEFTEAFF.

The chain combines TRBV20-1 with TRBJ1-2; TRBD1 agrees at 8 bases. J gave up 3 bases and V 0 bases, and 6 bases lay outside the gene matches. The CDR3 contains 15 residues. In germline, CDR1 is DFQATT, CDR2 SNEGSKA (reference sequence). The CDR3 reads CSARDLRGQDYGYTF. CDR3 coding DNA: TGCAGTGCTAGAGATCTCAGGGGACAGGACTATGGCTACACCTTC.

This clonotype was detected a few times. The rearrangement uses TRBV18 and TRBJ2-2; 9 bases are shared with TRBD1. V gave up 3 bases and J gave up 6 bases; unmatched junction bases: 5. Germline CDR1 reads KGHSH; CDR2 reads LQKENI. The CDR3 contains 15 residues. This chain's CDR3 is CASSPRTGVAGELFF. The DNA for the CDR3 is TGTGCCAGCTCACCCCGGACAGGGGTGGCCGGGGAGCTGTTTTTT. The complete variable domain, with remaining parts taken from reference TRBV18 and TRBJ2-2, reads NAGVMQNPRHLVRRRGQEARLRCSPMKGHSHVYWYRQLPEEGLKFMVYLQKENIIDESGMPKERFSAEFPKEGPSILRIQQVVRGDSAAYFCASSPRTGVAGELFFGEGSRLTVL.

The chain combines TRBV20-1 with TRBJ1-5; D not resolved. This CDR3 spans 13 amino acids. Trimming shortened V by 1 base and J by 0 bases, and 4 bases separated the two germline ends. The V gene's germline CDR1 is DFQATT and CDR2 SNEGSKA (reference sequence). The CDR3 here is CSARVSSNQPQHF. The CDR3 DNA sequence: TGCAGTGCTAGAGTCTCTAGCAATCAGCCCCAGCATTTT.

This clonotype was counted a few times. The chain employs TRBV10-3 and TRBJ2-1, with 8 bases aligning to TRBD1. CDR1 ENHRY and CDR2 SYGVKD come from the germline V gene. The junction had 2 bases not matched to a gene; V was cut back by 10 bases and J by 6 bases. The CDR3 sequence is 11 residues long. CDR3 amino acids: CATTGGNEQFF. CDR3 bases: TGTGCCACCACAGGGGGCAATGAGCAGTTCTTC.

This clonotype was seen a handful of times. The chain's CDR3 is CATSRDLAGSNIQYF. Written as DNA, the CDR3 is TGTGCCACCAGCAGGGATCTAGCGGGGTCGAACATTCAGTACTTC. This rearrangement joins TRBV15 to TRBJ2-4, with 9 bases matching TRBD2. The CDR3 totals 15 residues. Germline V gene lookup returns CDR1 LNHNV and CDR2 YYDKDF (reference sequence). The V segment lost 3 bases and the J segment 7 bases; nucleotides outside the gene matches: 7.

This clonotype was observed a few times. The rearrangement joins TRBV5-1 to TRBJ2-1; a possible D gene is TRBD2 (5 bases). The V end was cut by 0 bases, the J end by 5 bases, with 12 bases between. CDR3 length equals 15 residues. Germline V gene data show CDR1 as SGHRS and CDR2 as YFSETQ. The CDR3 is CASSLVNRDNNEQFF. The DNA for the CDR3 is TGCGCCAGCAGCTTGGTTAACCGGGATAACAATGAGCAGTTCTTC. The variable domain in full, with the rest retrieved from reference TRBV5-1 and TRBJ2-1, is KAGVTQTPRYLIKTRGQQVTLSCSPISGHRSVSWYQQTPGQGLQFLFEYFSETQRNKGNFPGRFSGRQFSNSRSEMNVSTLELGDSALYLCASSLVNRDNNEQFFGPGTRLTVL.